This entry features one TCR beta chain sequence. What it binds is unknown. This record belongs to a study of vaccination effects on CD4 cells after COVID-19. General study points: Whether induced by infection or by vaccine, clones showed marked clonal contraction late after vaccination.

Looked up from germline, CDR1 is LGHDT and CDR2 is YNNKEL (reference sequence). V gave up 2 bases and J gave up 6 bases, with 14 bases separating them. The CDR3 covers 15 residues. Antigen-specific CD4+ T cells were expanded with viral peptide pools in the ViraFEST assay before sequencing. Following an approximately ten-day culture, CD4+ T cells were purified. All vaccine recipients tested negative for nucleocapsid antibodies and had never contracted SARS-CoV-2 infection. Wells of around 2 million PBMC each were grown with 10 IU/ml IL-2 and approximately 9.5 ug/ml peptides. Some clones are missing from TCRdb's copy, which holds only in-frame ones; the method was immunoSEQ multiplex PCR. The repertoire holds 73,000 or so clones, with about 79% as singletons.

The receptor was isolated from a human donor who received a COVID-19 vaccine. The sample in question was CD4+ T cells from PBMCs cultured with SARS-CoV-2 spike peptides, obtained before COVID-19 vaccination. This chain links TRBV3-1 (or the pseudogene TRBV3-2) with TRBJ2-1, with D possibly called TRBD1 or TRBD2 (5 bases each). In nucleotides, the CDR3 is TGTGCCAGCAGCCAAAGGGGCCCTGGGGGCAATGAGCAGTTCTTC. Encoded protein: CASSQRGPGGNEQFF.